One sample yielded the 24 T cell receptor beta chains listed below, sequenced in a study of blood T cell repertoires in COVID-19. The assay was immunoSEQ multiplex PCR, and TCRdb's table has in-frame clones only and misses some. The sample contains some 400,000 clones, around 87% of which appear only once. The specimen was peripheral blood. These receptor sequences come from a human donor in a cohort sampled during active COVID-19.

V is TRBV18 and J is TRBJ2-3; D is possibly TRBD1 (8 bases). The CDR3 length is 15 residues. V was trimmed by 5 bases and J by 6 bases, leaving 18 bases between them. Germline CDR1 is KGHSH and CDR2 is LQKENI. CDR3 DNA sequence: TGTGCCAGCTCAACGACAGGGGACTACCTGGATACGCAGTATTTT. This codes for CASSTTGDYLDTQYF.

This clone was seen a few times. This rearrangement joins TRBV5-1 to TRBJ2-2, with 13 bases aligning to TRBD2. The CDR3 contains 15 residues. In germline, CDR1 is SGHRS, CDR2 YFSETQ. The ends lost 3 bases at V and 6 bases at J; junction bases unmatched: 2. CDR3 coding DNA: TGCGCCAGCAGCTCTGGACTAGCGGGGGCCGGGGAGCTGTTTTTT. Translation: CASSSGLAGAGELFF.

The rearrangement joins TRBV7-9 to TRBJ2-7, with 7 positions matching TRBD1. After removal of 4 bases from V and 0 bases from J, the junction contained 9 bases not matched to a gene. Germline-derived CDR1 and CDR2 are SEHNR and FQNEAQ (reference sequence). The CDR3 contains 16 residues. The CDR3 loop reads CASSYKSGTDSYEQYF. CDR3 in DNA: TGTGCCAGCAGCTATAAGTCCGGGACAGACTCCTACGAGCAGTACTTC.

This clone was observed a few times. The CDR3 coding sequence is TGTGCCAGCAGCCCGGGACAGGGCGGCGGGAACACTGAAGCTTTCTTT. It is translated as CASSPGQGGGNTEAFF. The V gene is TRBV11-2, the J gene TRBJ1-1; 9 bases are a match to TRBD1. Germline CDR1 is SGHAT and CDR2 is FQNNGV. The CDR3 consists of 16 residues. Germline trimming cut 5 bases from V and 1 base from J; bases unmatched to any gene: 8.

The V call is TRBV21-1, the J call TRBJ2-6; the table gives TRBD1 as D, unverified against the DNA. TRBV21-1 is reported as a pseudogene. This CDR3 has 16 residues. CDR3 residues: CAAFTRRQTGANVLTF. CDR3 nucleotide sequence: TGTGCCGCCTTCACCCGTAGACAAACTGGGGCCAACGTCCTGACTTTC.

J is TRBJ1-3 and V is TRBV12-2; the table's D gene call, TRBD1, was not cross checked with the DNA. TRBV12-2 is a known pseudogene. The CDR3 runs to 18 residues. Here the CDR3 DNA reads TGTGCAAGTCGCCAAGCCGACCCAGGACAGATCCCTGGAAACACCATATATTTT. As protein: CASRQADPGQIPGNTIYF.

The chain carries TRBV19 and TRBJ1-5; D remains unclear. Trimming took off 4 bases at V and 3 bases at J, with 10 bases between the two ends. Germline-derived CDR1 and CDR2 are LNHDA and SQIVND (reference sequence). The CDR3 covers 14 residues. The CDR3 DNA reads as TGTGCCAGTAGTACCTTGCAGGCCAATCAGCCCCAGCATTTT. Protein product: CASSTLQANQPQHF. Supplemented by reference TRBV19 and TRBJ1-5, the full variable domain reads DGGITQSPKYLFRKEGQNVTLSCEQNLNHDAMYWYRQDPGQGLRLIYYSQIVNDFQKGDIAEGYSVSREKKESFPLTVTSAQKNPTAFYLCASSTLQANQPQHFGDGTRLSIL.

This clone was picked up a small number of times. The chain joins TRBV7-3 to TRBJ2-2; D is possibly TRBD1 (6 bases). The germline V gene has CDR1 SGHTA and CDR2 FQGTGA. V shed 5 bases and J shed 6 bases, with 13 bases lying between them. CDR3 length: 14 amino acids. The CDR3 spells CASSPQGSPGELFF. The CDR3 region has the DNA TGTGCCAGCAGCCCACAGGGTTCACCCGGGGAGCTGTTTTTT.

The rearrangement uses TRBV5-8 and TRBJ2-7, with a weak D call TRBD1 (5 bases). Between the trimmed V and J ends, which lost 1 base and 5 bases, there was a span of 10 bases. CDR1 and CDR2 (germline): SGHTS, YDEGEE. This CDR3 comprises 13 residues. The CDR3: CASSLSGWDEQYF. The CDR3 coding sequence is TGTGCCAGCAGCTTGTCAGGGTGGGACGAGCAGTACTTC.

The rearrangement uses TRBV7-8 and TRBJ2-2; 12 bases map to TRBD2. This CDR3 spans 19 amino acids. The V gene end was trimmed by 5 bases and the J gene end by 0 bases; junction bases not matched to a gene: 10. Germline CDR1 SGHVS, CDR2 FQNEAQ. For the CDR3, the DNA is TGTGCCAGCAGCATGAGACTAGCGGGGGCCACTCCGAACACCGGGGAGCTGTTTTTT. Its translation: CASSMRLAGATPNTGELFF.

V usage is TRBV20-1 and J usage is TRBJ2-7; tentative D call: TRBD1 (6 bases). Germline loops: CDR1 DFQATT, CDR2 SNEGSKA (reference sequence). The CDR3 sequence is 14 residues long. Trimming pared 3 bases from V and 0 bases from J, leaving 12 bases between. The CDR3, as DNA: TGCAGTGCTAGTGACAGGATCAGCTCCTACGAGCAGTACTTC. This sequence encodes CSASDRISSYEQYF.

The chain is built from TRBV18 and TRBJ1-3; no reliable D call. Germline values: CDR1 KGHSH, CDR2 LQKENI. Trimming removed 3 bases from V and 4 bases from J, with 13 bases in between. There are 15 residues in the CDR3. The CDR3 sequence: CASSPASTLGNTIYF. CDR3 coding DNA: TGTGCCAGCTCACCTGCGAGTACTCTAGGAAACACCATATATTTT.

The rearrangement joins TRBV30 to TRBJ1-1; tentatively, D is TRBD1 (5 bases). Germline V gives CDR1 GTSNPN, CDR2 SVGIG (reference sequence). V lost 8 bases to trimming and J lost 2 bases, with 18 bases between them. This CDR3 has 14 amino acids. The CDR3 sequence is CAGTGSGLNTEAFF. CDR3 nucleotide sequence: TGTGCCGGAACAGGTTCAGGTTTAAACACTGAAGCTTTCTTT.

The V and J genes are TRBV7-8 and TRBJ2-5; tentatively, D is TRBD1 (6 bases). This CDR3 contains 17 residues. V was cut by 5 bases and J by 4 bases, with 23 bases left in between. Germline V CDR1 and CDR2: SGHVS, FQNEAQ. Written as DNA, the CDR3 is TGTGCCAGCAGCACCCATGCCGGACAGTCAAGAGGAGAGACCCAGTACTTC. The encoded protein is CASSTHAGQSRGETQYF. Filled out from reference TRBV7-8 and TRBJ2-5, the complete variable domain reads GAGVSQSPRYKVAKRGQDVALRCDPISGHVSLFWYQQALGQGPEFLTYFQNEAQLDKSGLPSDRFFAERPEGSVSTLKIQRTQQEDSAVYLCASSTHAGQSRGETQYFGPGTRLLVL.

This chain links TRBV7-9 with TRBJ2-1, with 10 bases fitting TRBD2. V shed 5 bases, J shed 6 bases, and the junction held 10 bases outside the gene matches. CDR3 length: 16 amino acids. Germline CDR1 reads SEHNR; CDR2 reads FQNEAQ (reference sequence). The CDR3 reads CASSPQAGGNLNEQFF. CDR3 coding DNA: TGTGCCAGCAGCCCCCAAGCGGGAGGGAATCTCAATGAGCAGTTCTTC.

CDR3 DNA sequence: TGCGCCAGCAGCTTGGCCGTGACAGGCTACAATGAGCAGTTCTTC. Amino acids: CASSLAVTGYNEQFF. The chain recombines TRBV5-1 with TRBJ2-1, with a tentative D call TRBD1 (6 bases). The germline gives CDR1 SGHRS, CDR2 YFSETQ. Trimming took 0 bases from V and 3 from J, leaving 10 bases between them. This CDR3 has 15 amino acids.

The V and J genes are TRBV7-9 and TRBJ2-5; no firm D call. This CDR3 comprises 15 residues. V shed 5 bases and J shed 1 base, with 14 bases lying between them. Germline V gene data show CDR1 as SEHNR and CDR2 as FQNEAQ (reference sequence). DNA of the CDR3: TGTGCCAGCAGCCCTGTGAAGCCGCGCCAAGAGACCCAGTACTTC. It codes for CASSPVKPRQETQYF.

The rearrangement uses TRBV7-8 and TRBJ2-1; 9 bases map to TRBD2. Trimming removed 2 bases from V and 8 bases from J; junction bases left unmatched: 10. CDR3 size: 16 residues. Germline values: CDR1 SGHVS, CDR2 FQNEAQ. CDR3 nucleotide sequence: TGTGCCAGCAGCTTATTGGTAGCGGGAGCAGGCGATGAGCAGTTCTTC. Protein sequence: CASSLLVAGAGDEQFF.

The rearrangement links TRBV28 to TRBJ2-1; 11 nucleotides line up with TRBD2. V lost 8 bases, J lost 4 bases, and 4 bases stayed unmatched. Germline V gene data show CDR1 as MDHEN and CDR2 as SYDVKM. CDR3 length equals 14 residues. The CDR3 bases are TGTGCCAGCCGACTAGCGGGGAGATACAATGAGCAGTTCTTC. Amino acids: CASRLAGRYNEQFF.

CDR3 nucleotide sequence: TGTGCCAGTAGTATAGGGAGCGGAAGGTACTACAATGAGCAGTTCTTC. It codes for CASSIGSGRYYNEQFF. The chain is built from TRBV19 and TRBJ2-1; a possible D gene is TRBD2 (5 bases). Looked up from germline, CDR1 is LNHDA and CDR2 is SQIVND (reference sequence). CDR3 length: 16 amino acids. Trimming took 1 base from V and 3 from J, leaving 13 bases between them.

This chain joins TRBV10-1 and TRBJ2-1, with 7 positions matching TRBD2. The CDR3 length is 20 residues. J was trimmed by 2 bases and V by 4 bases; bases with no gene match: 20. Germline V gives CDR1 WNHNN, CDR2 SYGVQD (reference sequence). CDR3 DNA: TGCGCCAGCAGTGGCCGACCCGCGGCTAGCGGAGGGCAGACCTACAATGAGCAGTTCTTC. This codes for CASSGRPAASGGQTYNEQFF.

The chain joins TRBV7-8 to TRBJ2-3; 15 bases line up with TRBD2. The CDR3 has 18 amino acids. Germline CDR1 and CDR2: SGHVS and FQNEAQ. V shed 5 bases and J 10 bases; nucleotides not matched to a gene: 16. The chain's CDR3 is CASSIPGTSGGPRVAQYF. The CDR3 DNA reads as TGTGCCAGCAGCATCCCGGGGACTAGCGGGGGGCCCCGGGTGGCGCAGTATTTT.

V gene TRBV3-1 (or the pseudogene TRBV3-2) combines with J gene TRBJ2-7, with TRBD2 as a possible D gene (6 bases). V was shortened by 2 bases and J by 6 bases, with 17 bases between the two germline ends. The CDR3 totals 15 residues. Germline V CDR1 and CDR2: LGHDT, YNNKEL (reference sequence). CDR3 residues: CASSQSVAARGEQYF. The CDR3 bases are TGTGCCAGCAGCCAATCGGTAGCGGCGAGGGGCGAGCAGTACTTC.

The chain links TRBV5-8 to TRBJ2-3; TRBD2 aligns across 7 bases. Germline V gene data show CDR1 as SGHTS and CDR2 as YDEGEE. The V segment lost 2 bases and the J segment 2 bases; nucleotides outside the gene matches: 11. The CDR3 spans 17 residues. CDR3 nucleotide sequence: TGTGCCAGCAGCTTCGAGGCGGAGGCGGGGGTCACAGATACGCAGTATTTT. Translating gives CASSFEAEAGVTDTQYF.